This T cell receptor beta chain was sequenced for a study of T-cell memory formation after mild COVID-19. Study-wide results and limits: Cross-reactive memory appears to have joined, as suggested by some responding clones showing up in pre-infection memory.

A note on this clonotype: The antigen remains undetermined.

V was cut by 0 bases and J by 3 bases, with 6 bases left in between. CDR3 size: 13 residues. Per the germline V gene, CDR1 is MNHNY and CDR2 is SVGAGI (reference sequence). MiXCR, run by TCRdb on the 5' RACE reads, gives a single entry per CDR3 protein. The sample contains about 540,000 distinct CDR3 sequences, roughly 21% of which appear only once. The sequence came from an adult woman who had mild COVID-19 (a few samples of this study predate the infection). Cell type and time point are not known. The chain recombines TRBV6-6 with TRBJ2-7, with a weak D call TRBD1 (5 bases). The sequenced sample consisted of PBMCs or a T cell subset sorted from them (not recorded which). CDR3 residues: CASSYSDIYEQYF. CDR3 in DNA: TGTGCCAGCAGTTACTCGGACATCTACGAGCAGTACTTC.